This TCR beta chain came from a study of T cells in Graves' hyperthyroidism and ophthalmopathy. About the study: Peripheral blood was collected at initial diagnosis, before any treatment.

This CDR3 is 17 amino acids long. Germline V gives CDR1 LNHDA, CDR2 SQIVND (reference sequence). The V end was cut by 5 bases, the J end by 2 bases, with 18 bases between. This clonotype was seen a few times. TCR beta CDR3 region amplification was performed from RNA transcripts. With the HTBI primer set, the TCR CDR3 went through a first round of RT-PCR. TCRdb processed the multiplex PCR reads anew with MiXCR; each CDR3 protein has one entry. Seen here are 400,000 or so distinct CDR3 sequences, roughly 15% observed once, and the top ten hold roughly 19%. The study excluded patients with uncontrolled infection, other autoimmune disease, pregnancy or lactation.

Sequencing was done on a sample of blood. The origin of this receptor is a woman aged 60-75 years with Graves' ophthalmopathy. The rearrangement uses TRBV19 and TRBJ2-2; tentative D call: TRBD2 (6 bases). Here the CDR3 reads CASSSLAPQRNTGELFF. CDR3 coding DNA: TGTGCCAGTAGTTCGCTAGCGCCCCAGCGTAACACCGGGGAGCTGTTTTTT.